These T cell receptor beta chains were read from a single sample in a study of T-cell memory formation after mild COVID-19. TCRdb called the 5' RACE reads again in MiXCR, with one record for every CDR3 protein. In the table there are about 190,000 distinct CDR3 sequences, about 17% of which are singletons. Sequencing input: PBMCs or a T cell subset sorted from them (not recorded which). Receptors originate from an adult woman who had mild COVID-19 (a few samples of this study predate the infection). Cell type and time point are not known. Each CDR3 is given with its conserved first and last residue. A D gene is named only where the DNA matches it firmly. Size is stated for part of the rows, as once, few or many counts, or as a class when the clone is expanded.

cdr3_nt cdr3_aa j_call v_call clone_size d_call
TGCAGTGCTAGCGACGAGGACCACGAGCAGTACTTC CSASDEDHEQYF TRBJ2-7 TRBV20-1 NA NA
TGTGCCAGCAGCTTAGAAGGGACAAACACCGGGGAGCTGTTTTTT CASSLEGTNTGELFF TRBJ2-2 TRBV7-2 few NA
TGTGCCACCAGTGAGTCGACTAGCGGGAGTTTGAATGAGCAGTTCTTC CATSESTSGSLNEQFF TRBJ2-1 TRBV24-1 many TRBD2
TGTGCCAGCAGCGCGAAACCCACGGGACAGGGTCAGAGCACTGAAGCTTTCTTT CASSAKPTGQGQSTEAFF TRBJ1-1 TRBV7-3 many TRBD1
TGTGCCAGCAGCGGACGGGACGGCAATTCACCCCTCCACTTT CASSGRDGNSPLHF TRBJ1-6 TRBV9 NA NA
TGTGCCAGCAGTATACAGGGAAGTGGCTACACCTTC CASSIQGSGYTF TRBJ1-2 TRBV25-1 few NA
TGTGCCAGCAGTACTAGCGGAATCCAAGAGACCCAGTACTTC CASSTSGIQETQYF TRBJ2-5 TRBV2 few TRBD2
TGTGCCAGCAGCTTTGGGACCGGGGATGGTCAGTACTTC CASSFGTGDGQYF TRBJ2-4 TRBV7-6 NA NA
TGTGCCAGCAGCCCTAGGGCTAGCGGGAGTGGAGATGAGCAGTTCTTC CASSPRASGSGDEQFF TRBJ2-1 TRBV4-2 NA TRBD2
TGTGCCAGCAGCCAAAACCAGGGACAGGTCTTC CASSQNQGQVF TRBJ1-2 TRBV6-6 NA TRBD1
TGTGCCAGCAGCTTCCCTGGAAACACCATATATTTT CASSFPGNTIYF TRBJ1-3 TRBV7-2 few NA
TGCAGCGTTCCACCCCTTAATACAGAGACCCAGTACTTC CSVPPLNTETQYF TRBJ2-5 TRBV29-1 NA NA
TGCGCCACCGCCCCCGGGACAGGGCCCCTGAATACGCAGTATTTT CATAPGTGPLNTQYF TRBJ2-3 TRBV5-1 many TRBD1
TGTGCCAGCAGCCCAGCGGTCACTAGCGGGAGGACCTACGAGCAGTACTTC CASSPAVTSGRTYEQYF TRBJ2-7 TRBV4-2 many TRBD2
TGTGCCAGCAGCTTACAGACAGACCGGAGGGGCAATGAGCAGTTCTTC CASSLQTDRRGNEQFF TRBJ2-1 TRBV5-5 few NA
TGTGCCAGCTCGGTTGGACAGGGAGACTCGAACACTGAAGCTTTCTTT CASSVGQGDSNTEAFF TRBJ1-1 TRBV18 NA TRBD1
TGCAGCGTTGGGGGACCACCTTCCTACGAGCAGTACTTC CSVGGPPSYEQYF TRBJ2-7 TRBV29-1 few NA
TGCAGTGCTAGTACCCACACTGAAGCTTTCTTT CSASTHTEAFF TRBJ1-1 TRBV20-1 NA NA
TGTGCCAGCAGCTTGGTCGGGACAGGGATCTCCGAGCAGTACTTC CASSLVGTGISEQYF TRBJ2-7 TRBV7-3 few TRBD1
TGCAGCGTTGATGGGGTGCAGACCCAGTACTTC CSVDGVQTQYF TRBJ2-5 TRBV29-1 NA NA
TGTGCCAGCAGCCAAGGGACGGCAAGGCCCCAGCATTTT CASSQGTARPQHF TRBJ1-5 TRBV5-5 many NA
TGTGCCAGCAGCCCGAGGGGTGAGCAGTTCTTC CASSPRGEQFF TRBJ2-1 TRBV12-3/TRBV12-4 NA NA
TGCAGTGCTAGGCAGACGGTCTCCTACAATGAGCAGTTCTTC CSARQTVSYNEQFF TRBJ2-1 TRBV20-1 few NA
TGCGCCAGCAGCCCGGAGGGGTCGGCAGCCTATGGCTACACCTTC CASSPEGSAAYGYTF TRBJ1-2 TRBV5-1 few NA
TGTGCCAGCAGTGAACGGACGGGCTCTGGAAACACCATATATTTT CASSERTGSGNTIYF TRBJ1-3 TRBV11-3 few NA
TGTGCCACCAGCATAGGGGGGGACTCCTACGAGCAGTACTTC CATSIGGDSYEQYF TRBJ2-7 TRBV15 NA NA
TGTGCCAGCAGCCAAGAGTCTTCAAGGGCCTTTGAGGGCTATGGCTACACCTTC CASSQESSRAFEGYGYTF TRBJ1-2 TRBV4-2 NA NA
TGCGCCAGCAGCCTGGGACCAACTGCTACGAATGAGCAGTTCTTC CASSLGPTATNEQFF TRBJ2-1 TRBV4-3 NA NA
TGTGCCAGTAGTATTATGGGAGGGAAAAACATTCAGTACTTC CASSIMGGKNIQYF TRBJ2-4 TRBV19 NA TRBD2
TGTGCCACCCTAGCGGGTCTCTACGAGACAGATACGCAGTATTTT CATLAGLYETDTQYF TRBJ2-3 TRBV12-3/TRBV12-4 many TRBD2
TGTGCCAGCAGCCAATATGGAACTACAGGGGGAGTCACAGATACGCAGTATTTT CASSQYGTTGGVTDTQYF TRBJ2-3 TRBV3-1 few TRBD1
TGTGCCAGCAGTGTACAGGGGAACACTGAAGCTTTCTTT CASSVQGNTEAFF TRBJ1-1 TRBV6-1 few NA
TGTGCCAGCAGTGACAGGATAGGTGGCTACACCTTC CASSDRIGGYTF TRBJ1-2 TRBV6-5 NA NA
TGCAGTGCTAGAGATGGGTCGAGGCGAAACATTCAGTACTTC CSARDGSRRNIQYF TRBJ2-4 TRBV20-1 NA NA
TGTGCCAGCAGCCAAGGGCCCTCGGGGGGAATGAACACTGAAGCTTTCTTT CASSQGPSGGMNTEAFF TRBJ1-1 TRBV3-1 NA NA
TGTGCCAGCAGAATGAAGCGGGGGGGCTCCTACGAGCAGTACTTC CASRMKRGGSYEQYF TRBJ2-7 TRBV27 many TRBD2
TGTGCCAGTAGTATAGGGAAACAGGGGAGGACTGAAGCTTTCTTT CASSIGKQGRTEAFF TRBJ1-1 TRBV19 NA TRBD1
TGTGCCAGCAGCGTAGTAGACACCCCTCCTGGCTACACCTTC CASSVVDTPPGYTF TRBJ1-2 TRBV9 NA NA
TGCAGTGCTAGCGTCGGACTTGGCTCCTACAATGAGCAGTTCTTC CSASVGLGSYNEQFF TRBJ2-1 TRBV20-1 many NA
TGTGCCAGCAGCTTAGGCGGACTAGCGAGGGAGACCCAGTACTTC CASSLGGLARETQYF TRBJ2-5 TRBV7-2 NA TRBD2
TGTGCCAGCAGTTTAAAGGTGGCAGGGGATTTGCACACTGAAGCTTTCTTT CASSLKVAGDLHTEAFF TRBJ1-1 TRBV27 NA NA
TGTGCCAGCAGCGTATGGCAGGGCGCCACCGGGGAGCTGTTTTTT CASSVWQGATGELFF TRBJ2-2 TRBV9 few NA
TGCAGTGCCCAGAACGCGGAAGATTCAAAGCAGACCCAGTACTTC CSAQNAEDSKQTQYF TRBJ2-5 TRBV20-1 many NA
TGTGCCAGCAGCTTAAGTACACTTGCTACGCAGTATTTT CASSLSTLATQYF TRBJ2-3 TRBV7-3 few NA
TGTGCCAGCAGCTTAATGGGCTCCTTCACAGATACGCAGTATTTT CASSLMGSFTDTQYF TRBJ2-3 TRBV7-3 NA NA
TGTGCCAGCAGGTTGTCGGCTTCCCAAGAGACCCAGTACTTC CASRLSASQETQYF TRBJ2-5 TRBV7-9 many NA
TGCGCCAGCAGCAGAGCTCCTTCAGTGGGGGCTACCACAGATACGCAGTATTTT CASSRAPSVGATTDTQYF TRBJ2-3 TRBV5-1 NA NA
TGTGCCAGCAGTGCCAAGAGTTTCCCCGGGACCTTTAAGCCTGAGCAGTTCTTC CASSAKSFPGTFKPEQFF TRBJ2-1 TRBV6-5 many NA
TGTGCCAGCAGCTTAACGTCCTTGAACACCGGGGAGCTGTTTTTT CASSLTSLNTGELFF TRBJ2-2 TRBV7-3 NA NA
TGTGCCACCAGTGAGGGGACAGCTAACTATGGCTACACCTTC CATSEGTANYGYTF TRBJ1-2 TRBV24-1 few TRBD1